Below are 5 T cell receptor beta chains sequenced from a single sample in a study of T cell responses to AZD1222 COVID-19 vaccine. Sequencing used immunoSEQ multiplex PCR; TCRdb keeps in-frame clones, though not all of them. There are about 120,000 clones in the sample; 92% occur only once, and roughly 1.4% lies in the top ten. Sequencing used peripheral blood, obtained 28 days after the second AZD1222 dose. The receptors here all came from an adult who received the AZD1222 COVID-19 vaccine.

The CDR3 sequence: CASSHTGQSTDTQYF. The CDR3 bases are TGTGCCAGCAGCCATACAGGGCAAAGCACAGATACGCAGTATTTT. V and J are TRBV3-1 (or the pseudogene TRBV3-2) and TRBJ2-3; tentative D call: TRBD1 (6 bases). The germline CDR1 and CDR2 sequences are LGHDT and YNNKEL (reference sequence). The ends were cut back, 3 bases at V and 0 bases at J, with 10 bases in the middle. There are 15 residues in the CDR3.

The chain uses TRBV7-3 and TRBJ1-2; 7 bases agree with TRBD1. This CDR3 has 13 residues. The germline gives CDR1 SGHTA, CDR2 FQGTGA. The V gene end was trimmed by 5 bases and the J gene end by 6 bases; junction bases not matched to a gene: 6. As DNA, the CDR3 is TGTGCCAGCAGCCTCGACAGGGAGGATGGCTACACCTTC. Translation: CASSLDREDGYTF.

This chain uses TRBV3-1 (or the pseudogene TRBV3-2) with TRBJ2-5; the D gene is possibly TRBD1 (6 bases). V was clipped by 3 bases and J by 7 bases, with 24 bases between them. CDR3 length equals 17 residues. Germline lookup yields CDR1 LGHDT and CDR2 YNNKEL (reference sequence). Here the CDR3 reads CASSQWDTDVDVGTQYF. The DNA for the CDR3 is TGTGCCAGCAGCCAGTGGGACACGGACGTGGATGTGGGGACCCAGTACTTC.

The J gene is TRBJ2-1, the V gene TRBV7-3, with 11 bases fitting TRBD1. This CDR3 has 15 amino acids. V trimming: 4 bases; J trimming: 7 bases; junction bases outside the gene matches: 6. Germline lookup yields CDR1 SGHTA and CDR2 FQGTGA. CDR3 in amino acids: CASSSRTGGWNEQFF. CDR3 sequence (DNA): TGTGCCAGCAGCTCCCGGACAGGGGGCTGGAATGAGCAGTTCTTC.

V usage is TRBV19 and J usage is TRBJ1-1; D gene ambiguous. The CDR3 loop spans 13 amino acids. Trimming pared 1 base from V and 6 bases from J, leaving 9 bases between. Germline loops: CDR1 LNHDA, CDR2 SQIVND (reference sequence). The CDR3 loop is CASSIGRESEAFF. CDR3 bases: TGTGCCAGTAGTATAGGGCGGGAGTCTGAAGCTTTCTTT. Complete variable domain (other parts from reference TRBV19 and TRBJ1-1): DGGITQSPKYLFRKEGQNVTLSCEQNLNHDAMYWYRQDPGQGLRLIYYSQIVNDFQKGDIAEGYSVSREKKESFPLTVTSAQKNPTAFYLCASSIGRESEAFFGQGTRLTVV.